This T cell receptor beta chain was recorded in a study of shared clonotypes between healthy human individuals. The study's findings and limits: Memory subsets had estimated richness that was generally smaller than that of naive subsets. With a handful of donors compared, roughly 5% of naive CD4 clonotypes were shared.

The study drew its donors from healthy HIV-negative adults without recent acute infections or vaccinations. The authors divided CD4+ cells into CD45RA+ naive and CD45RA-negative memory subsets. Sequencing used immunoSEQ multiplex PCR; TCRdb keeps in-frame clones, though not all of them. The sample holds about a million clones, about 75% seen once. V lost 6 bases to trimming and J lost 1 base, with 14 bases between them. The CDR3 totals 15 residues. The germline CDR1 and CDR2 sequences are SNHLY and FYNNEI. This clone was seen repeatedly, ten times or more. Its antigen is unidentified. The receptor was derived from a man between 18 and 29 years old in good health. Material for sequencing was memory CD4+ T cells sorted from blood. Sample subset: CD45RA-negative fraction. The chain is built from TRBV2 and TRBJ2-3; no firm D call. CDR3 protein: CASRSEAKGTDTQYF. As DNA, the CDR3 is TGTGCCAGCAGGTCTGAAGCGAAGGGCACAGATACGCAGTATTTT.